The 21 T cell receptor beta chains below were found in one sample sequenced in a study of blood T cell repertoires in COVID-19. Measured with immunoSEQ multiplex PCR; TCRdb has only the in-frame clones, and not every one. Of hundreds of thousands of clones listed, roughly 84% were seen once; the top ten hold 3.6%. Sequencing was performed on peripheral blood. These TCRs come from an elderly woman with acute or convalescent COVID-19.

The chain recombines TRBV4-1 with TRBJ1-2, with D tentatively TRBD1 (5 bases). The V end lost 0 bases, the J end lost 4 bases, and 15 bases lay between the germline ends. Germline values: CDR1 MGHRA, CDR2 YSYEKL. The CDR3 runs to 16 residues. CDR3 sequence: CASSQDGPGLSYGYTF. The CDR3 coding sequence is TGCGCCAGCAGCCAAGATGGTCCGGGACTCTCCTATGGCTACACCTTC.

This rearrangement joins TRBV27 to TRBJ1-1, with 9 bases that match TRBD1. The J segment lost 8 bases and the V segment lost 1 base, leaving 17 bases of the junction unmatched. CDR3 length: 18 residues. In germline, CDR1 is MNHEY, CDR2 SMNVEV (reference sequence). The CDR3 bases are TGTGCCAGCAGTTTATGGGGTGGTGGCGGGACAGGGCTTTGGGAAGCTTTCTTT. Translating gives CASSLWGGGGTGLWEAFF.

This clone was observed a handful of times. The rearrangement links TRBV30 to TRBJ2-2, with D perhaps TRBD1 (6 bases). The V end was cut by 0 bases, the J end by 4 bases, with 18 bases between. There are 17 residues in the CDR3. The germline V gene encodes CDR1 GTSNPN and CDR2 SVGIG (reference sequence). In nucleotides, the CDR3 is TGTGCCTGGAGTGTAATTGCCTCGTCGGACAGCACCGGGGAGCTGTTTTTT. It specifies CAWSVIASSDSTGELFF.

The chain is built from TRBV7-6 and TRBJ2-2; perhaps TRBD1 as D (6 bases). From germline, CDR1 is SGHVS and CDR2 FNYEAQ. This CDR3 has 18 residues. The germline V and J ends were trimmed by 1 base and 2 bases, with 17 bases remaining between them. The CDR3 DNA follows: TGTGCCAGCAGCTTAGAGCCCCCTGGGACACCTAACACCGGGGAGCTGTTTTTT. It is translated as CASSLEPPGTPNTGELFF.

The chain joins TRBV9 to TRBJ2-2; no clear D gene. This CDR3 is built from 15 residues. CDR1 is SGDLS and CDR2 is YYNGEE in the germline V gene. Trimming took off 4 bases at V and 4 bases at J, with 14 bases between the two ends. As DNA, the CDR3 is TGTGCCAGCAGCCCCCCCGGGTTGGGCACCGGGGAGCTGTTTTTT. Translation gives CASSPPGLGTGELFF.

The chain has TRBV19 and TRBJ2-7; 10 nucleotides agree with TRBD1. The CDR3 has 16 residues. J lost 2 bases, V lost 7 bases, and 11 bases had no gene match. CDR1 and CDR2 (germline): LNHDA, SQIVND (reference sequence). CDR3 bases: TGTGCCAGTACCCCATCCGGGACAGGGGTCGCCTACGAGCAGTACTTC. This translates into CASTPSGTGVAYEQYF.

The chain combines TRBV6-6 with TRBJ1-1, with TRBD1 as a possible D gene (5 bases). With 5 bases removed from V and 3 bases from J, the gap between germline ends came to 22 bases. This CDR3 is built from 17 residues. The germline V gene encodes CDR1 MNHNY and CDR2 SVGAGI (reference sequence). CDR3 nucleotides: TGTGCCAGCAGTCCTACGTGGTCGGGGGGTGCGGACACTGAAGCTTTCTTT. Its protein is CASSPTWSGGADTEAFF.

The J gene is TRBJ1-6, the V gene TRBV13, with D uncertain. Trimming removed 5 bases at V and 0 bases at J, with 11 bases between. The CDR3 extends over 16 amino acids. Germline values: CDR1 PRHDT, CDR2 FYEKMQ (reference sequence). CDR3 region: CASSQAGSSYNSPLHF. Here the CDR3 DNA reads TGTGCCAGCAGCCAGGCCGGAAGCTCCTATAATTCACCCCTCCACTTT.

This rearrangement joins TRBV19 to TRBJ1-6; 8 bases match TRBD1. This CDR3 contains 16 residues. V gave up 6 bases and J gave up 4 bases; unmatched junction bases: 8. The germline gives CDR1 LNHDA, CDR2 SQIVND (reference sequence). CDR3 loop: CASRQQGEVYNSPLHF. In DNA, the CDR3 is TGTGCCAGTAGACAACAGGGGGAGGTTTATAATTCACCCCTCCACTTT.

This CDR3 reads CATSRDAGPDTQYF. The CDR3 coding sequence is TGTGCCACCAGCAGAGATGCAGGGCCAGATACGCAGTATTTT. The gene calls are TRBV15 and TRBJ2-3; tentatively, D is TRBD1 (5 bases). Trimming pared 0 bases from V and 4 bases from J, leaving 8 bases between. The V gene's germline CDR1 is LNHNV and CDR2 YYDKDF (reference sequence). CDR3 length: 14 amino acids.

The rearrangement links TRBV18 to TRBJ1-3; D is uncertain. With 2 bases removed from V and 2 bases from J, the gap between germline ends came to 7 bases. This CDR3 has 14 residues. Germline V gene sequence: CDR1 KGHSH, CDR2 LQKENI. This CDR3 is CASSPADTGNTIYF. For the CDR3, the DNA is TGTGCCAGCTCACCAGCCGACACTGGAAACACCATATATTTT.

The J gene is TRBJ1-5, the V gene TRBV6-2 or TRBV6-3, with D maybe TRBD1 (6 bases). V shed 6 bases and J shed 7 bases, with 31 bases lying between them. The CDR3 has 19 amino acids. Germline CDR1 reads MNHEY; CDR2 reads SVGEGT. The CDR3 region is CASSPPRFDRLFSYQPQHF. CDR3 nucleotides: TGTGCCAGCAGCCCACCGAGGTTCGACAGGCTCTTCTCCTACCAGCCCCAGCATTTT.

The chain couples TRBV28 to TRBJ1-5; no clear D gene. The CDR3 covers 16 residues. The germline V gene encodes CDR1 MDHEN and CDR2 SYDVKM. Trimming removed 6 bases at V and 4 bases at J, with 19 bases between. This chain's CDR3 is CASSGPGIGRNQPQHF. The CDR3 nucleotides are TGTGCCAGCAGCGGCCCTGGGATCGGGAGGAATCAGCCCCAGCATTTT.

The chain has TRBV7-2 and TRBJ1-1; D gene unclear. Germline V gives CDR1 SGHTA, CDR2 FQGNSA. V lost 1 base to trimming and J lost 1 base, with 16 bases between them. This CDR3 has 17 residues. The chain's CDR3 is CASSLVGRRVPNTEAFF. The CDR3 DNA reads TGTGCCAGCAGCTTAGTGGGCAGAAGAGTACCGAACACTGAAGCTTTCTTT.

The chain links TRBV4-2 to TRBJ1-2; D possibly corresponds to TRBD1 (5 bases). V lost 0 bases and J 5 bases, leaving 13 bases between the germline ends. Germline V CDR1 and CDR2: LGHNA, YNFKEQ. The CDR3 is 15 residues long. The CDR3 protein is CASSQEPGSLYGYTF. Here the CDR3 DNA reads TGTGCCAGCAGCCAAGAGCCAGGGTCTTTGTATGGCTACACCTTC.

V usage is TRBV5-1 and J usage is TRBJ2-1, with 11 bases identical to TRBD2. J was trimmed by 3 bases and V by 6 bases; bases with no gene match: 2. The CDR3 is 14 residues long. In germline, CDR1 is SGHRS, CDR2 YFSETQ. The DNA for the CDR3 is TGCGCCAGCAATCTAGCGGGGGGCTACAATGAGCAGTTCTTC. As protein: CASNLAGGYNEQFF.

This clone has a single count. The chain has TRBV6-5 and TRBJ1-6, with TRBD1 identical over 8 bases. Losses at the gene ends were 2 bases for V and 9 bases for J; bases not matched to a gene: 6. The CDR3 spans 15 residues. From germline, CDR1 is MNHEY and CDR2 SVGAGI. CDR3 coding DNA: TGTGCCAGCAGTTACGTTGGGACAGGAGGTTCACCCCTCCACTTT. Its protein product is CASSYVGTGGSPLHF.

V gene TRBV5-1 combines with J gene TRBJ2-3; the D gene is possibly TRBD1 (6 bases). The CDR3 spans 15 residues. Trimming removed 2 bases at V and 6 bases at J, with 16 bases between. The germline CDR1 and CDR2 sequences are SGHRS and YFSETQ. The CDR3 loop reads CASSLQLTQGDTQYF. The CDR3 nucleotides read TGCGCCAGCAGCTTACAGTTAACGCAGGGGGATACGCAGTATTTT.

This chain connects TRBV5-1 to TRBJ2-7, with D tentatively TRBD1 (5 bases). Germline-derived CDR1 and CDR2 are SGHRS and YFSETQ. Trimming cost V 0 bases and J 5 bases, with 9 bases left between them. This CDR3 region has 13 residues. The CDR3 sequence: CASSLGGADEQYF. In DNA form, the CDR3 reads TGCGCCAGCAGCTTGGGTGGGGCAGACGAGCAGTACTTC.

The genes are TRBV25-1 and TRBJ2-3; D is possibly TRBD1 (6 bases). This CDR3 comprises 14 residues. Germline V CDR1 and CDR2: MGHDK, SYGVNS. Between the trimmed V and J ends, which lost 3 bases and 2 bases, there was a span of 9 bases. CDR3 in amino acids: CASSDRDTTDTQYF. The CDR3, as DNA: TGTGCCAGCAGTGACCGGGACACCACAGATACGCAGTATTTT.

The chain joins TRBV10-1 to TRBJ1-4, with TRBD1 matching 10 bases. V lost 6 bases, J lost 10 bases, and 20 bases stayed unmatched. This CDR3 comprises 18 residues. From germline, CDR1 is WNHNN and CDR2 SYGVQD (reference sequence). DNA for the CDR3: TGCGCCAGCAGAGGTAGACAGGGGGCGCAAAGAAAGAGGGGAAAACTGTTTTTT. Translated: CASRGRQGAQRKRGKLFF.